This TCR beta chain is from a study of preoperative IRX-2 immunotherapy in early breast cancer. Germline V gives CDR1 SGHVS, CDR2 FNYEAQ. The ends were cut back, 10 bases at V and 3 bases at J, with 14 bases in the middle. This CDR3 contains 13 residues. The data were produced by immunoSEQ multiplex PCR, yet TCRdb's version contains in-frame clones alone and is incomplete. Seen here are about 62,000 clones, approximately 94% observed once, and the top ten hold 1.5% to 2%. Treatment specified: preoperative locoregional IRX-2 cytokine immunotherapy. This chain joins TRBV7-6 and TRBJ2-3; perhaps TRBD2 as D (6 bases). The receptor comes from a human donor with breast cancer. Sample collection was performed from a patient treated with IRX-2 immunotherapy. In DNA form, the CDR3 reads TGTGCCACTACTAGCCTAGTGACAGATACGCAGTATTTT. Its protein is CATTSLVTDTQYF.